This TCR beta chain was sequenced during a study of cytotoxic CD8 clonotypes in ibrutinib-treated CLL. Study in general: Timing of response sample collection was a median about twelve months after treatment start, with a range of 6 to 36. Productive templates per sample averaged 255,043; productive rearrangements, 80,000 to 95,000.

Findings and caveats of the study: Against age-matched healthy donors, baseline clonality ran higher and tracked circulating CD8+ T-cell counts.

Cryopreserved PBMCs provided roughly 2 micrograms of genomic DNA for the TCR beta libraries. Points on this clone: As yet, its antigen is unknown.

The protocol was immunoSEQ multiplex PCR, while the TCRdb copy is restricted to in-frame clones and leaves out a portion. Of 100,000 to 150,000 clones listed, 70% to 90% are singletons. Specimen: PBMCs, collected after 24 months of ibrutinib treatment. This clonotype was sampled from a human donor with chronic lymphocytic leukemia.

Here the CDR3 DNA reads TGCAGTGCTAGCGCGCAGTATTTT. It yields the protein CSASAQYF. The V and J genes are TRBV20-1 and TRBJ2-3; D call uncertain. CDR3 length: 8 amino acids. V shed 3 bases and J shed 10 bases, with 2 bases lying between them. Germline CDR1 is DFQATT and CDR2 is SNEGSKA (reference sequence).